The source of this T cell receptor beta chain is a study of cytomegalovirus exposure and HLA in healthy donors. The wider study: Per a later analysis, the 550 to 850 first-cohort and about 120 validation repertoires shared one platform.

The repertoire was sequenced with immunoSEQ multiplex PCR; TCRdb's copy has only in-frame clones and lacks some. The repertoire holds 200,000 to 300,000 clones, about 86% seen once, with about 1.2% in the top ten. The study, taken as a whole, reports: Cytomegalovirus status, reportedly, was diagnosed with high specificity and sensitivity by the classifier.

The CDR3 runs to 14 residues. V shed 0 bases and J shed 3 bases, with 9 bases lying between them. Germline CDR1 MNHNY, CDR2 SVGAGI (reference sequence). Concerning this clone: Its antigen remains unknown.

The chain carries TRBV6-6 and TRBJ2-7; TRBD2 might be the D (5 bases). The TCR comes from a woman in her thirties in good health and CMV-seropositive. Source material: PBMCs. As DNA, the CDR3 is TGTGCCAGCAGTTACTCCCCTAGCCTCTACGAGCAGTACTTC. Translating gives CASSYSPSLYEQYF.